Presented here are 21 T cell receptor beta chains from one specimen sequenced in a study of blood T cell repertoires in COVID-19. Assay used: immunoSEQ multiplex PCR; TCRdb lists only in-frame clones, some missing. This table holds approximately 65,000 clones, roughly 84% found once. Sequencing input: peripheral blood. Receptors originate from a man aged 50 to 60 with acute or convalescent COVID-19.

The J gene is TRBJ2-1, the V gene TRBV19; no clear D gene. The CDR3 sequence is 15 residues long. Per the germline V gene, CDR1 is LNHDA and CDR2 is SQIVND (reference sequence). V was pared by 0 bases and J by 5 bases, with 11 bases between. CDR3 bases: TGTGCCAGTAGTATAGACAGTTTATCACACAATGAGCAGTTCTTC. Protein: CASSIDSLSHNEQFF.

The V call is TRBV10-3, the J call TRBJ2-6, with 11 nucleotides matching TRBD1. Per germline, CDR1 ENHRY and CDR2 SYGVKD. Trimming removed 10 bases from V and 2 bases from J; junction bases left unmatched: 7. The CDR3 has 16 amino acids. CDR3 nucleotide sequence: TGTGCCACCGAGGGACAGGGGGAAACTGGGGCCAACGTCCTGACTTTC. Translation: CATEGQGETGANVLTF.

The chain combines TRBV11-1 with TRBJ2-7; a weak D match, TRBD1 (5 bases). The CDR3 runs to 14 residues. Trimming shortened V by 1 base and J by 3 bases, and 10 bases separated the two germline ends. The germline V gene encodes CDR1 SGHAT and CDR2 FQDESV (reference sequence). The CDR3: CASSLDRRDYEQYF. In DNA form, the CDR3 reads TGTGCCAGCAGCTTAGACCGCAGGGACTACGAGCAGTACTTC.

The chain combines TRBV7-8 with TRBJ2-7; D unclear. This CDR3 is built from 13 residues. The germline gives CDR1 SGHVS, CDR2 FQNEAQ. V was cut by 2 bases and J by 2 bases, with 7 bases left in between. CDR3 nucleotide sequence: TGTGCCAGCAGCTTAAACTCCCCCTACGAGCAGTACTTC. Protein sequence: CASSLNSPYEQYF.

Notes on this clone: Additional DNA sequences in this sample encode the identical CDR3. This rearrangement joins TRBV6-5 to TRBJ2-1, with D possibly TRBD1 on 6 matching bases. The CDR3 is 12 amino acids. Germline CDR1 is MNHEY and CDR2 is SVGAGI. Deletions cut 8 bases from V and 4 bases from J, with 9 bases between. The CDR3: CASRQGYNEQFF. The CDR3 DNA sequence: TGTGCCAGCCGCCAGGGGTACAATGAGCAGTTCTTC.

This clone was counted between two and nine times. V usage is TRBV9 and J usage is TRBJ1-1, with TRBD1 matching 8 bases. The CDR3 is 14 residues long. V trimming: 3 bases; J trimming: 4 bases; junction bases outside the gene matches: 5. Germline V gene sequence: CDR1 SGDLS, CDR2 YYNGEE. CDR3 in amino acids: CASSEGQEATEAFF. DNA for the CDR3: TGTGCCAGCAGCGAGGGACAGGAGGCCACTGAAGCTTTCTTT.

The chain has TRBV2 and TRBJ1-5, with D maybe TRBD1 (5 bases). The length of the CDR3 is 15 residues. The germline V gene encodes CDR1 SNHLY and CDR2 FYNNEI. The V and J ends lost 8 bases and 2 bases respectively, with 16 bases between them. This CDR3 reads CASGVQDPGNQPQHF. The CDR3 nucleotides are TGTGCCAGCGGAGTACAGGACCCCGGCAATCAGCCCCAGCATTTT.

In nucleotides, the CDR3 is TGTGCCAGCAGCCCCGAAACGGGCTACAATGAGCAGTTCTTC. Protein product: CASSPETGYNEQFF. J is TRBJ2-1 and V is TRBV7-3; D unresolved. The CDR3 has 14 amino acids. Germline V gene sequence: CDR1 SGHTA, CDR2 FQGTGA. Trimming pared 5 bases from V and 3 bases from J, leaving 11 bases between.

V usage is TRBV9 and J usage is TRBJ2-3, with a possible D match to TRBD2 (6 bases). The CDR3 extends over 14 amino acids. Trimming took off 3 bases at V and 0 bases at J, with 8 bases between the two ends. Germline loops: CDR1 SGDLS, CDR2 YYNGEE. This CDR3 reads CASSGGLSTDTQYF. In nucleotides, the CDR3 is TGTGCCAGCAGCGGGGGACTCAGCACAGATACGCAGTATTTT.

The CDR3 DNA follows: TGTGCCAGCACCTTGAGTACAGGGGCGAACTATGGCTACACCTTC. Translated: CASTLSTGANYGYTF. The chain couples TRBV2 to TRBJ1-2; 7 bases map to TRBD1. V shed 7 bases, J shed 2 bases, and the junction held 10 bases outside the gene matches. This CDR3 is 15 amino acids long. In germline, CDR1 is SNHLY, CDR2 FYNNEI.

The CDR3 DNA is TGCGCCAGCAGCCAAACAAGAGGTCGCTCCTACAATGAGCAGTTCTTC. This translates into CASSQTRGRSYNEQFF. V is TRBV4-1 and J is TRBJ2-1, with D unclear. Germline values: CDR1 MGHRA, CDR2 YSYEKL. The CDR3 sequence is 16 residues long. V lost 2 bases to trimming and J lost 0 bases, with 11 bases between them.

The rearrangement links TRBV7-3 to TRBJ1-1; TRBD1 might be the D (6 bases). With 3 bases removed from V and 6 bases from J, the gap between germline ends came to 11 bases. There are 13 residues in the CDR3. CDR1 and CDR2 from the germline V gene are SGHTA and FQGTGA. The CDR3 DNA reads TGTGCCAGCAGCTTCGGGACAAATTCTGAAGCTTTCTTT. It yields the protein CASSFGTNSEAFF.

The genes are TRBV4-1 and TRBJ2-7; 11 bases align to TRBD2. The ends lost 4 bases at V and 3 bases at J; junction bases unmatched: 2. The CDR3 runs 14 residues. Germline CDR1 and CDR2: MGHRA and YSYEKL. The CDR3 DNA follows: TGCGCCAGCAGCCTTACTAGCGGGAGCTACGAGCAGTACTTC. It encodes CASSLTSGSYEQYF.

The chain is built from TRBV4-1 and TRBJ1-5; 7 bases line up with TRBD1. CDR3 length: 17 amino acids. Losses at the gene ends were 0 bases for V and 9 bases for J; bases not matched to a gene: 14. Germline V gene sequence: CDR1 MGHRA, CDR2 YSYEKL. The DNA of the CDR3 is TGCGCCAGCAGCCAAGATGAGGTCAGGACAGGCTCAGGGCCCCAGCATTTT. It encodes CASSQDEVRTGSGPQHF.

The gene calls are TRBV7-9 and TRBJ2-2, with TRBD1 identical over 7 bases. Germline trimming cut 5 bases from V and 4 bases from J; bases unmatched to any gene: 7. Per the germline V gene, CDR1 is SEHNR and CDR2 is FQNEAQ (reference sequence). The CDR3 is 15 residues long. CDR3 nucleotides: TGTGCCAGCAGCAAGGGACAGTCGGGCACCGGGGAGCTGTTTTTT. Its translation is CASSKGQSGTGELFF.

This clone was picked up a small number of times. V usage is TRBV19 and J usage is TRBJ1-1; the match to TRBD1 covers 7 bases. The germline CDR1 and CDR2 sequences are LNHDA and SQIVND (reference sequence). The CDR3 extends over 15 amino acids. V shed 5 bases, J shed 5 bases, and the junction held 11 bases outside the gene matches. The CDR3 is CASSVTQGPVTEAFF. The CDR3 DNA sequence: TGTGCCAGTAGTGTCACACAGGGGCCTGTGACTGAAGCTTTCTTT.

The CDR3 DNA is TGTGCCTGCCTCTTGACTAGCGGGGGGGCCCACGAGCAGTACTTC. Its translation: CACLLTSGGAHEQYF. This chain uses TRBV6-5 with TRBJ2-7, with TRBD2 matching over 14 bases. J lost 5 bases, V lost 11 bases, and 11 bases had no gene match. Germline V gene data show CDR1 as MNHEY and CDR2 as SVGAGI. This CDR3 is 15 amino acids long.

The rearrangement uses TRBV28 and TRBJ1-1; unclear D gene. The germline CDR1 and CDR2 sequences are MDHEN and SYDVKM. The CDR3 spans 16 residues. The germline V and J ends were trimmed by 8 bases and 4 bases, with 23 bases remaining between them. The CDR3 region is CASDPGAGRVGTEAFF. In DNA form, the CDR3 reads TGTGCCAGCGACCCGGGCGCTGGGAGGGTTGGCACTGAAGCTTTCTTT.

The chain has TRBV6-5 and TRBJ1-2, with 7 bases fitting TRBD1. With V trimmed by 6 bases and J by 10 bases, 17 bases remained unmatched. Germline V gene sequence: CDR1 MNHEY, CDR2 SVGAGI. The CDR3 length is 15 residues. DNA for the CDR3: TGTGCCAGCAGGGCTTATTATGGGACAGTACAGGACTACACCTTC. Residues: CASRAYYGTVQDYTF.

The chain couples TRBV19 to TRBJ2-7; 9 nucleotides line up with TRBD1. CDR1 and CDR2 from the germline V gene are LNHDA and SQIVND (reference sequence). This CDR3 has 14 residues. The V segment lost 6 bases and the J segment 2 bases; nucleotides outside the gene matches: 5. CDR3 DNA sequence: TGTGCCAGTAGCACCGGGACAGGGCCCTACGAGCAGTACTTC. Translating gives CASSTGTGPYEQYF. Based on the CDR3 plus reference TRBV19 and TRBJ2-7, the full variable domain is DGGITQSPKYLFRKEGQNVTLSCEQNLNHDAMYWYRQDPGQGLRLIYYSQIVNDFQKGDIAEGYSVSREKKESFPLTVTSAQKNPTAFYLCASSTGTGPYEQYFGPGTRLTVT.

The chain couples TRBV18 to TRBJ1-4; D not resolved. There are 13 residues in the CDR3. With 3 bases removed from V and 1 base from J, the gap between germline ends came to 3 bases. The V gene's germline CDR1 is KGHSH and CDR2 LQKENI. CDR3 sequence reads: CASSPKTNEKLFF. The CDR3 nucleotides are TGTGCCAGCTCACCTAAAACTAATGAAAAACTGTTTTTT.